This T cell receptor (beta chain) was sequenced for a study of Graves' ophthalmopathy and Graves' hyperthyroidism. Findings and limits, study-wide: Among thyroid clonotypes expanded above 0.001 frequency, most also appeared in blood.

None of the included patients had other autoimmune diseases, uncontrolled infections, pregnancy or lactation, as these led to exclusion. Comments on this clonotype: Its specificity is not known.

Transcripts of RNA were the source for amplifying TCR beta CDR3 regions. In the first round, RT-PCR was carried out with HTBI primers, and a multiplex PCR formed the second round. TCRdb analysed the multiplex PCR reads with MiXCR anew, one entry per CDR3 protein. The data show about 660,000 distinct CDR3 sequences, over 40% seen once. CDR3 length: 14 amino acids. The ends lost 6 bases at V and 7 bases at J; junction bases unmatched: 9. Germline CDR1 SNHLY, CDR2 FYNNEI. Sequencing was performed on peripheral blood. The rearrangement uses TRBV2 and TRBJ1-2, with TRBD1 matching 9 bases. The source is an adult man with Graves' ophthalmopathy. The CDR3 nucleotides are TGTGCCAGCAGGCGGACAGGGGCGGGACGTGGCTACACCTTC. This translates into CASRRTGAGRGYTF.